The 27 T cell receptor beta chains below come from one sample, sequenced in a study of blood T cell repertoires in COVID-19. Measured with immunoSEQ multiplex PCR; TCRdb has only the in-frame clones, and not every one. The repertoire holds more than 65,000 clones, with 82% as singletons. Sequenced sample: peripheral blood. These receptors originate from a woman of 80 years or more with acute or convalescent COVID-19.

This clone appeared a few times. This chain uses TRBV5-8 with TRBJ1-2; D perhaps matches TRBD1 (5 bases). Deletions cut 6 bases from V and 7 bases from J, with 16 bases between. Germline values: CDR1 SGHTS, CDR2 YDEGEE. The length of the CDR3 is 13 residues. In DNA form, the CDR3 reads TGTGCCAGCACCCTGCGTAGGGGTTCTGGCTACACCTTC. Amino acid sequence: CASTLRRGSGYTF. The full variable domain, its missing parts supplied by reference TRBV5-8 and TRBJ1-2, is EAGVTQSPTHLIKTRGQQATLRCSPISGHTSVYWYQQALGLGLQFLLWYDEGEERNRGNFPPRFSGRQFPNYSSELNVNALELEDSALYLCASTLRRGSGYTFGSGTRLTVV.

This chain's CDR3 is CASSLWGRDNEQFF. The CDR3 DNA is TGTGCCAGCAGTTTATGGGGCAGGGACAATGAGCAGTTCTTC. The chain is built from TRBV27 and TRBJ2-1, with D perhaps TRBD1 (5 bases). Trimming left V 1 base short and J 5 bases short, with 9 bases between. The CDR3 is 14 amino acids. Germline V gives CDR1 MNHEY, CDR2 SMNVEV (reference sequence).

V gene TRBV18 combines with J gene TRBJ2-2; 9 bases are a match to TRBD1. The CDR3 loop spans 17 amino acids. V shed 0 bases and J 6 bases; nucleotides not matched to a gene: 8. Germline-derived CDR1 and CDR2 are KGHSH and LQKENI. CDR3 region: CASSPPGQGVKAGELFF. The CDR3 nucleotides are TGTGCCAGCTCACCACCGGGACAGGGTGTTAAAGCCGGGGAGCTGTTTTTT.

The CDR3 spells CASSAPGLASQYF. The DNA of the CDR3 is TGTGCCAGCAGTGCGCCGGGACTAGCGTCGCAGTATTTT. The J gene is TRBJ2-3, the V gene TRBV27; TRBD2 agrees at 10 bases. The CDR3 covers 13 residues. CDR1 and CDR2 from the germline V gene are MNHEY and SMNVEV (reference sequence). Trimming cost V 5 bases and J 10 bases; bases outside gene matches: 6.

The genes are TRBV24-1 and TRBJ2-1; TRBD2 is a possible D gene (6 bases). V was shortened by 1 base and J by 0 bases, with 9 bases between the two germline ends. The CDR3 contains 16 residues. Germline V gene lookup returns CDR1 KGHDR and CDR2 SFDVKD. This chain's CDR3 is CATSDFTGDSYNEQFF. In DNA form, the CDR3 reads TGTGCCACCAGTGATTTTACGGGGGACTCCTACAATGAGCAGTTCTTC.

V usage is TRBV19 and J usage is TRBJ1-6; 7 positions agree with TRBD1. V shed 5 bases, J shed 8 bases, and the junction held 6 bases outside the gene matches. From germline, CDR1 is LNHDA and CDR2 SQIVND (reference sequence). This CDR3 has 14 residues. The CDR3 protein is CASSARDSDSPLHF. The CDR3 bases are TGTGCCAGTAGTGCCCGGGACAGCGATTCACCCCTCCACTTT.

This rearrangement joins TRBV28 to TRBJ1-5, with D perhaps TRBD1 (5 bases). V dropped 5 bases and J dropped 7 bases, with 9 bases sitting between them. CDR1 and CDR2 from the germline V gene are MDHEN and SYDVKM. The CDR3 is 12 residues long. The CDR3 spells CASSQQAQPQHF. In DNA, the CDR3 is TGTGCCAGCAGTCAACAGGCGCAGCCCCAGCATTTT.

This clone has just a few counts. The chain employs TRBV7-2 and TRBJ1-6, with a possible D match to TRBD1 (5 bases). The CDR3 is 16 amino acids. Germline V gives CDR1 SGHTA, CDR2 FQGNSA. Trimming shortened V by 5 bases and J by 2 bases, and 13 bases separated the two germline ends. In nucleotides, the CDR3 is TGTGCCAGCAGCCCCGGGGGTACGGCCTATAATTCACCCCTCCACTTT. This sequence encodes CASSPGGTAYNSPLHF.

This clone was seen a few times. The rearrangement joins TRBV24-1 to TRBJ1-2, with TRBD1 as a possible D gene (5 bases). Germline loops: CDR1 KGHDR, CDR2 SFDVKD. This CDR3 is built from 13 residues. The V end was cut by 4 bases, the J end by 0 bases, with 5 bases between. The CDR3 DNA sequence: TGTGCCACCAGTGACAGGGCTAACTATGGCTACACCTTC. Protein product: CATSDRANYGYTF.

J is TRBJ2-1 and V is TRBV12-3 or TRBV12-4; 8 nucleotides align to TRBD2. This CDR3 has 12 amino acids. Trimming at V came to 10 bases and at J to 4 bases, leaving 3 bases not matched to a gene. CDR3 nucleotides: TGTGCCACGGGAGGGTGGTACAATGAGCAGTTCTTC. It codes for CATGGWYNEQFF.

The CDR3 DNA reads as TGTGCCAGCAGTCCCCCCCGGGGAGCGGGAACTGGCGAGCAGTACTTC. As protein: CASSPPRGAGTGEQYF. The V gene is TRBV7-9, the J gene TRBJ2-7, with 7 bases fitting TRBD2. Germline V gene sequence: CDR1 SEHNR, CDR2 FQNEAQ (reference sequence). This CDR3 contains 16 residues. Losses at the gene ends were 6 bases for V and 6 bases for J; bases not matched to a gene: 17.

J is TRBJ2-5 and V is TRBV7-9; D possibly corresponds to TRBD2 (5 bases). Trimming cost V 5 bases and J 9 bases, with 16 bases left between them. The CDR3 length is 13 residues. Germline V gene lookup returns CDR1 SEHNR and CDR2 FQNEAQ (reference sequence). CDR3 DNA sequence: TGTGCCAGCAGCCCTCGGGGTGTTCGGGCCCAGTACTTC. Its translation: CASSPRGVRAQYF.

The gene calls are TRBV7-6 and TRBJ2-5; weak D call: TRBD1 (5 bases). The CDR3 is 15 amino acids. Trimming left V 4 bases short and J 5 bases short, with 17 bases between. Germline values: CDR1 SGHVS, CDR2 FNYEAQ. The DNA for the CDR3 is TGTGCCAGCAGCTCAACGGTCTCCAAGGGGGAGACCCAGTACTTC. This codes for CASSSTVSKGETQYF.

This sequence joins TRBV7-2 and TRBJ1-5; 8 bases align to TRBD1. The CDR3 extends over 15 amino acids. From germline, CDR1 is SGHTA and CDR2 FQGNSA. The V gene end was trimmed by 7 bases and the J gene end by 4 bases; junction bases not matched to a gene: 9. The CDR3 DNA sequence: TGTGCCAGCACCCCGACAGGGGTAGCAAATCAGCCCCAGCATTTT. It translates to CASTPTGVANQPQHF.

The chain carries TRBV3-1 (or the pseudogene TRBV3-2) and TRBJ1-3, with D tentatively TRBD1 (5 bases). Trimming took off 2 bases at V and 1 base at J, with 18 bases between the two ends. The CDR3 length is 18 residues. Per germline, CDR1 LGHDT and CDR2 YNNKEL (reference sequence). The CDR3 protein is CASSQRPVGGWSGNTIYF. In nucleotides, the CDR3 is TGTGCCAGCAGCCAACGTCCGGTGGGGGGATGGTCTGGAAACACCATATATTTT.

J is TRBJ1-2 and V is TRBV2; D remains unclear. V lost 4 bases to trimming and J lost 3 bases, with 9 bases between them. The CDR3 consists of 13 residues. The V gene's germline CDR1 is SNHLY and CDR2 FYNNEI. The CDR3 DNA reads TGTGCCAGCAGTGTTGAAGCTTACTATGGCTACACCTTC. Translating gives CASSVEAYYGYTF.

The chain recombines TRBV19 with TRBJ1-5, with TRBD1 identical over 8 bases. The CDR3 covers 14 residues. V shed 6 bases and J 6 bases; nucleotides not matched to a gene: 7. The germline V gene encodes CDR1 LNHDA and CDR2 SQIVND (reference sequence). The CDR3 bases are TGTGCCAGTAGAAACGGACAGGGTAGTCAGCCCCAGCATTTT. Translated: CASRNGQGSQPQHF.

This sequence joins TRBV19 and TRBJ2-6; 11 bases line up with TRBD1. The length of the CDR3 is 15 residues. Germline CDR1 and CDR2: LNHDA and SQIVND (reference sequence). J was trimmed by 10 bases and V by 3 bases; bases with no gene match: 5. CDR3 nucleotides: TGTGCCAGTAGTATTTCGGGACAGGGGGTAAACGTCCTGACTTTC. This sequence encodes CASSISGQGVNVLTF.

The J gene is TRBJ1-1, the V gene TRBV21-1; the listed D gene, TRBD1, was not tested against the DNA. TRBV21-1 is a pseudogene. The CDR3 spans 16 residues. The CDR3: CASSRQDRVGDTEAFF. CDR3 bases: TGTGCCAGCAGCAGACAGGACAGGGTAGGGGACACTGAAGCTTTCTTT.

This sequence joins TRBV11-3 and TRBJ2-3; the D is unclear. V lost 5 bases to trimming and J lost 2 bases, with 17 bases between them. CDR3 size: 16 residues. Germline V CDR1 and CDR2: SGHNT, YENEEA. The CDR3 bases are TGTGCCAGCAGCCCCCGAGGTTTGTCAGACACAGATACGCAGTATTTT. Protein sequence: CASSPRGLSDTDTQYF.

V gene TRBV19 combines with J gene TRBJ2-7, with D tentatively TRBD2 (6 bases). V lost 3 bases to trimming and J lost 2 bases, with 8 bases between them. Germline assignment: CDR1 LNHDA and CDR2 SQIVND (reference sequence). CDR3 length: 13 amino acids. The CDR3 coding sequence is TGTGCCAGTAGTATTAGCGGACCCTACGAGCAGTACTTC. Its protein is CASSISGPYEQYF. The full variable domain, rest sourced from reference TRBV19 and TRBJ2-7, is DGGITQSPKYLFRKEGQNVTLSCEQNLNHDAMYWYRQDPGQGLRLIYYSQIVNDFQKGDIAEGYSVSREKKESFPLTVTSAQKNPTAFYLCASSISGPYEQYFGPGTRLTVT.

This rearrangement joins TRBV9 to TRBJ2-2, with 10 bases identical to TRBD1. The V gene end was trimmed by 2 bases and the J gene end by 5 bases; junction bases not matched to a gene: 3. CDR3 length equals 15 residues. Per the germline V gene, CDR1 is SGDLS and CDR2 is YYNGEE. The CDR3 nucleotides are TGTGCCAGCAGCGTTTGGACAGGGGGGACCGGGGAGCTGTTTTTT. This codes for CASSVWTGGTGELFF.

The chain combines TRBV4-2 with TRBJ2-2; 9 bases line up with TRBD2. Germline assignment: CDR1 LGHNA and CDR2 YNFKEQ. V lost 0 bases, J lost 4 bases, and 9 bases stayed unmatched. This CDR3 region has 18 residues. The DNA for the CDR3 is TGTGCCAGCAGCCAAGATTCCGGGACTAGCATGACCACCGGGGAGCTGTTTTTT. This sequence encodes CASSQDSGTSMTTGELFF.

The chain recombines TRBV3-1 (or the pseudogene TRBV3-2) with TRBJ2-5; 13 nucleotides align to TRBD2. This CDR3 region has 18 residues. The ends lost 2 bases at V and 0 bases at J; junction bases unmatched: 6. Germline-derived CDR1 and CDR2 are LGHDT and YNNKEL (reference sequence). The CDR3 nucleotides are TGTGCCAGCAGCCAAACAGGACTAGCGGGAGCGTACCAAGAGACCCAGTACTTC. Its protein is CASSQTGLAGAYQETQYF.

The chain recombines TRBV3-1 (or the pseudogene TRBV3-2) with TRBJ2-5; TRBD2 matches 14 bases. With 4 bases clipped from V and 2 bases from J, the junction kept 15 bases outside the gene matches. The CDR3 contains 20 residues. The germline CDR1 and CDR2 sequences are LGHDT and YNNKEL (reference sequence). The DNA for the CDR3 is TGTGCCAGCAGCCCAGTACGACTAGCGGGAGGGCGACGCGGGCAAGAGACCCAGTACTTC. Translated: CASSPVRLAGGRRGQETQYF.

V gene TRBV5-1 combines with J gene TRBJ2-1; 9 bases are shared with TRBD2. The CDR3 extends over 15 amino acids. Germline loops: CDR1 SGHRS, CDR2 YFSETQ. J lost 6 bases, V lost 0 bases, and 4 bases had no gene match. The CDR3 nucleotides read TGCGCCAGCAGCTTGGTCCTAGCGGGACCCAATGAGCAGTTCTTC. Translation gives CASSLVLAGPNEQFF.

V usage is TRBV25-1 and J usage is TRBJ2-5, with TRBD2 matching 10 bases. The junction had 6 bases not matched to a gene; V was cut back by 5 bases and J by 3 bases. The length of the CDR3 is 15 residues. Looked up from germline, CDR1 is MGHDK and CDR2 is SYGVNS. The CDR3 is CASSFLAGVEETQYF. The CDR3 DNA reads TGTGCCAGCAGTTTCCTAGCGGGAGTGGAAGAGACCCAGTACTTC.